This section outlines one T cell receptor (beta chain) sequence together with its context. These data are taken from a study of T cell repertoires in cytomegalovirus infection. For the study at large: A matching HLA type, together with CMV infection, was signaled by public TCR beta signatures.

Trimming stripped 0 bases from V and 6 bases from J, with 6 bases between. CDR1 LGHDT and CDR2 YNNKEL come from the germline V gene (reference sequence). CDR3 length equals 13 residues. Each CDR3 protein gets one entry after TCRdb re-called the reads with MiXCR. The sample consists of around 290,000 distinct CDR3 sequences, roughly 23% of them appearing once. The clonotype was recovered from a human donor in good health (CMV status not recorded). Some clones in this sample may be carry-over from other donors' samples. The V and J genes are TRBV3-1 and TRBJ2-1, with D uncertain. Input material: PBMCs. The CDR3 DNA reads as TGTGCCAGCAGCCAAGAGGGCTTCAATGAGCAGTTCTTC. Its translation: CASSQEGFNEQFF.